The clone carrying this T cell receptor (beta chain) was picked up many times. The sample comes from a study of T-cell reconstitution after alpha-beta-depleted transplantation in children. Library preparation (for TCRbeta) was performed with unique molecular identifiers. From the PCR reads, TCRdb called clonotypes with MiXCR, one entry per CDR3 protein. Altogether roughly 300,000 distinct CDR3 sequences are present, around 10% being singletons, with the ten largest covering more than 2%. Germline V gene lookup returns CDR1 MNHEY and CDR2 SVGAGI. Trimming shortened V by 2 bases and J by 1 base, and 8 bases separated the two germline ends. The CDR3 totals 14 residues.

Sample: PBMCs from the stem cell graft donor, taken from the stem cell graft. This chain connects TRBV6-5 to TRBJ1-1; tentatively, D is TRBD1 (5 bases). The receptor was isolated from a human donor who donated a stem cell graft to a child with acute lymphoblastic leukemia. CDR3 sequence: CASSYGGTNTEAFF. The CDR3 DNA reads TGTGCCAGCAGTTACGGGGGTACGAACACTGAAGCTTTCTTT.